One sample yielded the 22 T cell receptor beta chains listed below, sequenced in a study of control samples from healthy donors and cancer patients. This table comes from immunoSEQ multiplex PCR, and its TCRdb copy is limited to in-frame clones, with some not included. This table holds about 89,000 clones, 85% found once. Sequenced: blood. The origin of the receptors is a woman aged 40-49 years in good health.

The CDR3 is CASSEYDRGLGNTIYF. The CDR3 region has the DNA TGTGCCAGCAGTGAATATGACAGGGGGTTAGGAAACACCATATATTTT. V usage is TRBV25-1 and J usage is TRBJ1-3; TRBD1 matches at 9 bases. The CDR3 length is 16 residues. V lost 0 bases and J lost 4; bases outside the gene matches: 4. Germline CDR1 is MGHDK and CDR2 is SYGVNS. The variable domain in full, completed from reference TRBV25-1 and TRBJ1-3, reads EADIYQTPRYLVIGTGKKITLECSQTMGHDKMYWYQQDPGMELHLIHYSYGVNSTEKGDLSSESTVSRIRTEHFPLTLESARPSHTSQYLCASSEYDRGLGNTIYFGEGSWLTVV.

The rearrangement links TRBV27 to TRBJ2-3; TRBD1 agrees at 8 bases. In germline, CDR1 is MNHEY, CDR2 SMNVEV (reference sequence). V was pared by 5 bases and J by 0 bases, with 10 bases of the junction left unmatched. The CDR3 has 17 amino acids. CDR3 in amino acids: CASSPGWTGTSTDTQYF. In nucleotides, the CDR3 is TGTGCCAGCAGTCCGGGATGGACAGGGACTAGCACAGATACGCAGTATTTT.

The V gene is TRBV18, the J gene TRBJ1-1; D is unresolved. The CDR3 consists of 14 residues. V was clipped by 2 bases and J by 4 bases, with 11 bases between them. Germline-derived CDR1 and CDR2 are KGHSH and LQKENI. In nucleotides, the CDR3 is TGTGCCAGCTCACCAGGACTACTGGCCACTGAAGCTTTCTTT. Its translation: CASSPGLLATEAFF.

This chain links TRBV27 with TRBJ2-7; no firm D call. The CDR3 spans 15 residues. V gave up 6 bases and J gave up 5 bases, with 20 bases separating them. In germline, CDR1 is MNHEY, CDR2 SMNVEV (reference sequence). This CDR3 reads CASSLDGHGINEQYF. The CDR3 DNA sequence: TGTGCCAGCAGCCTAGACGGCCACGGTATAAACGAGCAGTACTTC.

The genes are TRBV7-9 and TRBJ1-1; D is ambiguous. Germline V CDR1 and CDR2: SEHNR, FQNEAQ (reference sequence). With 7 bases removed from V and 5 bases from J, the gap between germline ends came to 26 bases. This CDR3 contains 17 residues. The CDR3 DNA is TGTGCCAGCACCCCAAACCTTGGGTCGGGGAGGGTAACTGAAGCTTTCTTT. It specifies CASTPNLGSGRVTEAFF. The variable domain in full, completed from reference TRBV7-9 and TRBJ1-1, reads DTGVSQNPRHKITKRGQNVTFRCDPISEHNRLYWYRQTLGQGPEFLTYFQNEAQLEKSRLLSDRFSAERPKGSFSTLEIQRTEQGDSAMYLCASTPNLGSGRVTEAFFGQGTRLTVV.

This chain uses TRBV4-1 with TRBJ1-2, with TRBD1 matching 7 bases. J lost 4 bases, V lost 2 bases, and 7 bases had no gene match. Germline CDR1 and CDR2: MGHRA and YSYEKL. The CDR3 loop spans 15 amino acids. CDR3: CASSQSTTGSYGYTF. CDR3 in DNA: TGCGCCAGCAGCCAATCCACGACAGGGTCCTATGGCTACACCTTC.

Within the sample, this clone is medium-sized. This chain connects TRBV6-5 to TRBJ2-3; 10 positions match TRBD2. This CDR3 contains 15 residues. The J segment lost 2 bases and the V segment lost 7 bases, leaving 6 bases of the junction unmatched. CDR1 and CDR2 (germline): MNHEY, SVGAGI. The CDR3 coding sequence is TGTGCCAGCAATATAGCGGGGGGATCCACAGATACGCAGTATTTT. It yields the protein CASNIAGGSTDTQYF.

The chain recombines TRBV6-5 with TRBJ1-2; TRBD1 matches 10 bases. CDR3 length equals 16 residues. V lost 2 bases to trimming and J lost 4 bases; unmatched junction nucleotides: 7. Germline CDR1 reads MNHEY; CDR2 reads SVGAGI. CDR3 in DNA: TGTGCCAGCAGTTACATTAGGACAGGGGGAGGCTATGGCTACACCTTC. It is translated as CASSYIRTGGGYGYTF.

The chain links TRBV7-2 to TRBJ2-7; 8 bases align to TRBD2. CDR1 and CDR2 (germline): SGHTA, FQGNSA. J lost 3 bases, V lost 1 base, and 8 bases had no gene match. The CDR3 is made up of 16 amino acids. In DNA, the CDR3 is TGTGCCAGCAGCTTAGTGGCGGGGGGACGTAACTACGAGCAGTACTTC. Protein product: CASSLVAGGRNYEQYF.

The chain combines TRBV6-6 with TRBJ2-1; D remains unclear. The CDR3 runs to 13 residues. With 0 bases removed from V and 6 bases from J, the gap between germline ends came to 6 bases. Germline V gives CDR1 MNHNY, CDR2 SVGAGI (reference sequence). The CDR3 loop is CASSYSNSNEQFF. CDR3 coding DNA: TGTGCCAGCAGTTACTCGAACAGCAATGAGCAGTTCTTC.

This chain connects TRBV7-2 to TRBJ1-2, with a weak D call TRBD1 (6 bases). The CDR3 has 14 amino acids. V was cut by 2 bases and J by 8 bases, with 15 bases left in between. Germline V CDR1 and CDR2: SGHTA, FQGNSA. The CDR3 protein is CASSLQGSSGGYTF. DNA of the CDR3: TGTGCCAGCAGCTTACAGGGGAGCAGTGGCGGCTACACCTTC.

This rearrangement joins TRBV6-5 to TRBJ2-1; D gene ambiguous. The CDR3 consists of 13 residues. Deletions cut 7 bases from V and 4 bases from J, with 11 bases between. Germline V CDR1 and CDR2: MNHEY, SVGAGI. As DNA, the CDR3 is TGTGCCAGCAACAAAGAGACTTACAATGAGCAGTTCTTC. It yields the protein CASNKETYNEQFF.

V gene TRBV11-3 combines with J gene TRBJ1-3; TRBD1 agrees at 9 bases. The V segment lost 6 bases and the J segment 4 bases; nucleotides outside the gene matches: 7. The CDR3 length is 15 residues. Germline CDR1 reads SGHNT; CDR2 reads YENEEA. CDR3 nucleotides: TGTGCCAGCAGTCGTTTTACAGGGGGCGGAAACACCATATATTTT. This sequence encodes CASSRFTGGGNTIYF.

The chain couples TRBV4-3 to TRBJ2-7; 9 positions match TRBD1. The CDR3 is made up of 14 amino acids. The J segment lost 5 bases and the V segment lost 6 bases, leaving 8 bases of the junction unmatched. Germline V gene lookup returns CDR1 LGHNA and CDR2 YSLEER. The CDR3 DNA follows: TGCGCCAGCAGTGAGGTGGGACAGGGTGACGAGCAGTACTTC. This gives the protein CASSEVGQGDEQYF.

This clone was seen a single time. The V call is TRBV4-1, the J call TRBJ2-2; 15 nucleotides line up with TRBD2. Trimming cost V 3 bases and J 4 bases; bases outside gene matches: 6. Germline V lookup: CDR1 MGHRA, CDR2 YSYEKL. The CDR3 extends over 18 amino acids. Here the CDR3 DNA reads TGCGCCAGCAGCCAGAGGACTAGCGGGGGGGCCGTCACCGGGGAGCTGTTTTTT. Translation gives CASSQRTSGGAVTGELFF.

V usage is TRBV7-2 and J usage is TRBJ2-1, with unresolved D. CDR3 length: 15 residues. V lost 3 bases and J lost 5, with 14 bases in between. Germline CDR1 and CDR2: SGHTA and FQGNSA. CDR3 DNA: TGTGCCAGCAGCTTCGATTGGGGTAACCACAATGAGCAGTTCTTC. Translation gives CASSFDWGNHNEQFF.

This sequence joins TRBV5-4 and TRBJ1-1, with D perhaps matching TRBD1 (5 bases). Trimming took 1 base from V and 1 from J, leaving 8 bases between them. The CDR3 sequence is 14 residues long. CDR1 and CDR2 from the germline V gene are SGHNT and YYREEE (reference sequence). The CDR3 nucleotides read TGTGCCAGCAGCTTGATCGGGGGGAACACTGAAGCTTTCTTT. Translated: CASSLIGGNTEAFF.

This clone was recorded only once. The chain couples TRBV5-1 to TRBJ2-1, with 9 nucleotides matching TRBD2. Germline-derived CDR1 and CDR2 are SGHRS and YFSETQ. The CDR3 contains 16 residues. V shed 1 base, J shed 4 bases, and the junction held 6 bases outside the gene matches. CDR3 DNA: TGCGCCAGCAGCTTGTACGCGGGGGGGCAGTACAATGAGCAGTTCTTC. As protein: CASSLYAGGQYNEQFF.

CDR3 region: CATSREGPLGEKLFF. The CDR3 nucleotides are TGTGCCACCAGCAGAGAGGGCCCCCTCGGGGAAAAACTGTTTTTT. The V gene is TRBV15, the J gene TRBJ1-4, with D uncertain. The CDR3 length is 15 residues. Germline lookup yields CDR1 LNHNV and CDR2 YYDKDF (reference sequence). V shed 0 bases and J shed 8 bases, with 13 bases lying between them.

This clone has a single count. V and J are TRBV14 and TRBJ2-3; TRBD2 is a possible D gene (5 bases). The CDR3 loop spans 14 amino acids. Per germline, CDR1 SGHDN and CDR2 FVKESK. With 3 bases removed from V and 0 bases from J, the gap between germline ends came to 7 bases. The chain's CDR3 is CASSQDSSTDTQYF. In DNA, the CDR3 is TGTGCCAGCAGCCAGGACTCTAGCACAGATACGCAGTATTTT.

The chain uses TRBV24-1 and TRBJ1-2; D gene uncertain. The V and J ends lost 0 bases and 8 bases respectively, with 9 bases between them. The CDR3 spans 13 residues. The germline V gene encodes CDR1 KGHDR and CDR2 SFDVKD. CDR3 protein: CATSDLAGKGYTF. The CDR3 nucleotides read TGTGCCACCAGTGATTTGGCGGGGAAGGGCTACACCTTC.

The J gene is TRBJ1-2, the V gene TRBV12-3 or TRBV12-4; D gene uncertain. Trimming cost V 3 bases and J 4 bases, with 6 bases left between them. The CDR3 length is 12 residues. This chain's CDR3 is CASSFSSYGYTF. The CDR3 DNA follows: TGTGCCAGCAGTTTTTCCAGCTATGGCTACACCTTC.